This is a list of T cell receptor beta chains from one sample in a study of CD8 T cells in ankylosing spondylitis. From the 5' RACE reads, TCRdb called clonotypes with MiXCR, one entry per CDR3 protein. The sample lists over 700,000 distinct CDR3 sequences; 15% to 20% were seen once. The specimen was blood, either unsorted or a sorted T cell fraction (not recorded which). The receptors come from a male donor with ankylosing spondylitis. The CDR3 runs from the conserved cysteine through the conserved F or W.

V gene,J gene,CDR3 protein
TRBV20-1,TRBJ1-1,CSASELSGAVEAFF
TRBV25-1,TRBJ1-1,CASSGGYSNTEAFF
TRBV3-1,TRBJ2-5,CASSQDWGTPAYF
TRBV27,TRBJ2-7,CASSNGLWEQYF
TRBV10-3,TRBJ2-5,CAIGETSSKGQETQYF
TRBV3-1,TRBJ1-2,CASSQWASGGYGYTF
TRBV7-9,TRBJ2-7,CASSSSLGSWQYF
TRBV20-1,TRBJ2-7,CSASPSRLAASYEQYF
TRBV18,TRBJ2-1,CASSSTVQLAGLFF
TRBV7-2,TRBJ1-1,CASSLVGRQGDAFF
TRBV4-3,TRBJ2-3,CASSQEYAASGFTDTQYF
TRBV27,TRBJ2-7,CASSLSGTGLYEQYF
TRBV29-1,TRBJ2-7,CSVGDSGISYEQYF
TRBV12-3/TRBV12-4,TRBJ1-6,CASRGGPSNSPLHF
TRBV29-1,TRBJ2-5,CSVEGWGEETQYF
TRBV29-1,TRBJ2-2,CSVELTSGITGELFF
TRBV7-9,TRBJ1-2,CASSLDATVGGYTF
TRBV27,TRBJ2-7,CASSLSAPFLYEQYF